This T cell receptor (beta chain) was sequenced during a study of cytomegalovirus exposure and HLA in healthy donors. The primer mix had 60 Vbeta and 13 Jbeta primers. Source study methods: An analysis that came later counted roughly 80 million unique TCR beta chains, some 11 million shared. TCRdb's table, derived via immunoSEQ multiplex PCR, lists solely in-frame clones and lacks some. The V and J calls and clone size are taken from that table; D and trimming were inferred from the DNA. In all, the sample yields some 33,000 clones. Study conclusions and caveats: Analysis was carried out at a later point, and it linked a missense DCLRE1C variant to TCR beta V- and J-gene trimming. TCR beta sequences reportedly predicted most subjects' HLA-A and HLA-B alleles accurately.

Trimming at V came to 5 bases and at J to 7 bases, leaving 6 bases not matched to a gene. The CDR3 has 15 amino acids. Germline loops: CDR1 LNHDA, CDR2 SQIVND (reference sequence). Points on this clone: Its antigen is as yet unknown.

The specimen was PBMCs. The sequence derives from a female donor in good health and CMV-seronegative. The J gene is TRBJ1-5, the V gene TRBV19; TRBD1 agrees at 12 bases. This chain's CDR3 is CASSAGTGGWQPQHF. DNA of the CDR3: TGTGCCAGTAGTGCCGGGACAGGGGGCTGGCAGCCCCAGCATTTT.